The clone carrying this T cell receptor beta chain occurred once. This entry comes from a study of blood T cell repertoires in COVID-19. The CDR3 contains 13 residues. Profiling relied on immunoSEQ multiplex PCR, and the TCRdb table lists in-frame clones only, not all of them. The sample lists roughly 260,000 clones, 75% to 95% seen once, with under 2.5% in the top ten. This receptor was obtained from a woman in her late teens or twenties who had recovered from COVID-19. Sequencing was carried out using PBMCs or T cells enriched from blood (not recorded which). The V call is TRBV21-1, the J call TRBJ2-7; TRBD2, the D gene given by the table, was not confirmed from the DNA. TRBV21-1 is a listed pseudogene. The CDR3 DNA follows: TGTGCCAGCAGCCAAGGGGAGACCTACGAGCAGTACTTC. It is translated as CASSQGETYEQYF.